The source of this TCR beta chain is a study of siplizumab effects on memory and regulatory T cells. Study-wide findings and caveats: Contribution to the alloresponse seemed major for naive T cells, which also seemed more diverse than memory cells.

Worth noting for this clone: Antigen unknown.

Assay: immunoSEQ multiplex PCR; the TCRdb copy retains only in-frame clones and omits some. The table records nearly 95,000 clones, 85% to 95% of them present only once. V was shortened by 6 bases and J by 4 bases, with 12 bases between the two germline ends. This CDR3 spans 14 amino acids. CDR1 and CDR2 from the germline V gene are MNHNY and SVGAGI (reference sequence). This clonotype originated in a human donor in good health. This chain uses TRBV6-6 with TRBJ1-4, with D perhaps TRBD1 (5 bases). The specimen was non-Treg CD4+ T cells sorted from blood. This chain's CDR3 is CASSRGGGNEKLFF. CDR3 sequence (DNA): TGTGCCAGCAGCCGGGGCGGGGGTAATGAAAAACTGTTTTTT.